The clone carrying this T cell receptor beta chain has a count of ten or more. These data belong to a study of T cell repertoires in cytomegalovirus infection. Each CDR3 protein gets one entry after TCRdb re-called the reads with MiXCR. The data contain a few hundred thousand distinct CDR3 sequences, approximately 14% of them singletons. The V and J ends lost 3 bases and 1 base, in that order; junction bases with no gene match: 0. CDR3 length equals 13 residues. Per germline, CDR1 SEHNR and CDR2 FQNEAQ (reference sequence). This clonotype was sampled from a human donor in good health (CMV status not recorded). Some clones in this sample may be carry-over from other donors' samples. This chain connects TRBV7-9 to TRBJ2-7; 7 bases fit TRBD1. Sequencing was done on a sample of PBMCs. The CDR3 sequence: CASSLDRSYEQYF. CDR3 nucleotide sequence: TGTGCCAGCAGCTTGGACAGGTCCTACGAGCAGTACTTC. Together with reference TRBV7-9 and TRBJ2-7, the CDR3 gives the full variable domain: DTGVSQNPRHKITKRGQNVTFRCDPISEHNRLYWYRQTLGQGPEFLTYFQNEAQLEKSRLLSDRFSAERPKGSFSTLEIQRTEQGDSAMYLCASSLDRSYEQYFGPGTRLTVT.